A selection of T cell receptor beta chains follows, all from one sample in a study of high-grade serous ovarian cancer treatment subgroups. Produced via immunoSEQ multiplex PCR; TCRdb's table is partial and in-frame only. The table includes about 8,600 clones, less than 80% detected once. The sequenced sample consisted of tumor tissue. These receptor sequences come from a human donor with high-grade serous ovarian cancer. Both conserved end residues are part of each CDR3.

v_call: TRBV7-8; cdr3_aa: CASSLGVGQPQHF
v_call: TRBV5-6; cdr3_aa: CASSSDRVGGGYTF
v_call: TRBV28; cdr3_aa: CASSSTGRRYF
v_call: TRBV5-1; cdr3_aa: CASNPTGGSDTQYF
v_call: TRBV7-9; cdr3_aa: CASSLWRDPYEQYF
v_call: TRBV7-9; cdr3_aa: CASSSIAGGNEQFF
v_call: TRBV5-1; cdr3_aa: CASSTGQGASDEQYF
v_call: TRBV5-4; cdr3_aa: CASSFPDNSYEQYF
v_call: TRBV7-2; cdr3_aa: CASSLGTGSSDTQYF
v_call: TRBV9; cdr3_aa: CASSLGGGETQYF
v_call: TRBV5-4; cdr3_aa: CASSLLSGTSVQETQYF
v_call: TRBV5-1; cdr3_aa: CASRTGSVVGTEAFF
v_call: TRBV11-1; cdr3_aa: CASSVSTGGRTEAFF
v_call: TRBV11-2; cdr3_aa: CASSGLSGNTIYF
v_call: TRBV5-1; cdr3_aa: CASSPMGFGELFF
v_call: TRBV6-5; cdr3_aa: CASSYGDGDGYTF
v_call: TRBV7-2; cdr3_aa: CASSSRSGHPGEQYF
v_call: TRBV19; cdr3_aa: CASSTYRERGRQPQHF
v_call: TRBV7-7; cdr3_aa: CASAVRESTDTQYF
v_call: TRBV7-2; cdr3_aa: CASRRQGAREETQYF
v_call: TRBV14; cdr3_aa: CASSRGVGRTQYF